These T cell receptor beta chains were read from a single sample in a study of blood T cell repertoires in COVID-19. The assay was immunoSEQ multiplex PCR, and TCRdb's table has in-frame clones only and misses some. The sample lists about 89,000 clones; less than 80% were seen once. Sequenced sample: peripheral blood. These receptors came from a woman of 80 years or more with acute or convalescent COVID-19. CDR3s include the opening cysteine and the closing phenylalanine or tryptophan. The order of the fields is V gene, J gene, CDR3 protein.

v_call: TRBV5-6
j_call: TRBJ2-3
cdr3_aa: CASSLLGTAGGTDTQYF

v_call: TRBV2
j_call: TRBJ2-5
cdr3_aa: CASSGWYGTQETQYF

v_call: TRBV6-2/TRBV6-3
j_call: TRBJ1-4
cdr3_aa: CASSDTGKGEKLFF

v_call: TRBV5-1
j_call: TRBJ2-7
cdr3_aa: CASSLEAGDRYEQYF

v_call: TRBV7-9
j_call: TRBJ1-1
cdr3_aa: CASSLQGLMNTEAFF

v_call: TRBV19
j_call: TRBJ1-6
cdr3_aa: CASTVGTGAYNSPLHF

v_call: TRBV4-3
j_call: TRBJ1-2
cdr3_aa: CASSQGPGTANYGYTF

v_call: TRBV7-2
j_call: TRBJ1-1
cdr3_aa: CASSLDRMNTEAFF

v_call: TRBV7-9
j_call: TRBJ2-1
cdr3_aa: CASRYPGLAGDNEQFF

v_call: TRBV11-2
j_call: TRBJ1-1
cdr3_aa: CASSFGANTEAFF

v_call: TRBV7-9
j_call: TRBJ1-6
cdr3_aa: CASSLGSGGAGSPLHF

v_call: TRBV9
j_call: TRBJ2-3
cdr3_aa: CASRDLTSTDTQYF

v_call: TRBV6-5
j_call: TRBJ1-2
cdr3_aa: CASRVGRDYGYTF

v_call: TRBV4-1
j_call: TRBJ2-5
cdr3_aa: CASSQGDRGQETQYF

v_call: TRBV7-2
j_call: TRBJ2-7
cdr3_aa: CASSPSTTLEQYF

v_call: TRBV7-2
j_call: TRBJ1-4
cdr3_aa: CASSDGRQRLREKLFF

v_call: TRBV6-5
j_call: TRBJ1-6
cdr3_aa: CASESSGQGGSPLHF

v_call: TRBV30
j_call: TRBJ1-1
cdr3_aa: CAWSVLLNTEAFF

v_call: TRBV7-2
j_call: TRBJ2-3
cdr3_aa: CASSSLQTGGADTQYF

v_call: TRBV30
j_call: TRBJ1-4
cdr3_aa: CAWSRDSFFPATNEKLFF

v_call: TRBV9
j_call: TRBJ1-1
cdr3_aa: CASSVVGSGAFF

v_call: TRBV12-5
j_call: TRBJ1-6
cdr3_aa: CASGLTASPLHF

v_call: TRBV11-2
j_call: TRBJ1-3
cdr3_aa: CASSSQDYSGNTIYF